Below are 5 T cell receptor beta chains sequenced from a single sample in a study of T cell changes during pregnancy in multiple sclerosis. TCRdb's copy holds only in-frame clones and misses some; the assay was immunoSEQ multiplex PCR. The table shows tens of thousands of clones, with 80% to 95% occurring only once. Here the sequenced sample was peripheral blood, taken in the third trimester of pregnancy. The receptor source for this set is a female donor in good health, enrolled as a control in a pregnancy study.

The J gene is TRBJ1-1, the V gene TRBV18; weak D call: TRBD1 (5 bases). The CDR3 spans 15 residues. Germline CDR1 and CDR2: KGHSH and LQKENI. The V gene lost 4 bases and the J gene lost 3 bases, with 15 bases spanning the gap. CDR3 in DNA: TGTGCCAGCTCACGATCTACGGGACTAGACACTGAAGCTTTCTTT. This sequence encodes CASSRSTGLDTEAFF.

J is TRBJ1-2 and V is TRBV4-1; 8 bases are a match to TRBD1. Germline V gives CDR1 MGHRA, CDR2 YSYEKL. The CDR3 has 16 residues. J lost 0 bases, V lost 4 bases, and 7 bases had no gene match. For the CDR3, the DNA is TGCGCCAGCAGCCTCTTCGACAGGGGCCCTAACTATGGCTACACCTTC. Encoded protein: CASSLFDRGPNYGYTF.

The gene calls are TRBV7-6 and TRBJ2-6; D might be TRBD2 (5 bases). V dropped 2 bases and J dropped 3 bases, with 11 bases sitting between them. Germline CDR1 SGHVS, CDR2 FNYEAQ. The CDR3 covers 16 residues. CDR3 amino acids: CASSLSAGFGANVLTF. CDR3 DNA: TGTGCCAGCAGCTTATCGGCGGGTTTTGGGGCCAACGTCCTGACTTTC. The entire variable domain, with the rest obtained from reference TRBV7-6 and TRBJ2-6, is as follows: GAGVSQSPRYKVTKRGQDVALRCDPISGHVSLYWYRQALGQGPEFLTYFNYEAQQDKSGLPNDRFSAERPEGSISTLTIQRTEQRDSAMYRCASSLSAGFGANVLTFGAGSRLTVL.

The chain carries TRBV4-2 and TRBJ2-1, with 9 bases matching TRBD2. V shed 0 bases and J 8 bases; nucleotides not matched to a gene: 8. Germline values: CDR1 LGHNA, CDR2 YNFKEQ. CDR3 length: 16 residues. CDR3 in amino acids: CASSQDEGRGGHEQFF. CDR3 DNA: TGTGCCAGCAGCCAAGATGAAGGGCGGGGGGGCCATGAGCAGTTCTTC.

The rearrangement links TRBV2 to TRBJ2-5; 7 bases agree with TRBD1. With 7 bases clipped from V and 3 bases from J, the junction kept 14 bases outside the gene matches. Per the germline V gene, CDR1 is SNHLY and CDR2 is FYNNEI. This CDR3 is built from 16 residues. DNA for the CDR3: TGTGCCAGCACCCCCCCTTTTTTAGGGACAGAAGAGACCCAGTACTTC. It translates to CASTPPFLGTEETQYF. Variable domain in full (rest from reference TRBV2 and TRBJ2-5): EPEVTQTPSHQVTQMGQEVILRCVPISNHLYFYWYRQILGQKVEFLVSFYNNEISEKSEIFDDQFSVERPDGSNFTLKIRSTKLEDSAMYFCASTPPFLGTEETQYFGPGTRLLVL.